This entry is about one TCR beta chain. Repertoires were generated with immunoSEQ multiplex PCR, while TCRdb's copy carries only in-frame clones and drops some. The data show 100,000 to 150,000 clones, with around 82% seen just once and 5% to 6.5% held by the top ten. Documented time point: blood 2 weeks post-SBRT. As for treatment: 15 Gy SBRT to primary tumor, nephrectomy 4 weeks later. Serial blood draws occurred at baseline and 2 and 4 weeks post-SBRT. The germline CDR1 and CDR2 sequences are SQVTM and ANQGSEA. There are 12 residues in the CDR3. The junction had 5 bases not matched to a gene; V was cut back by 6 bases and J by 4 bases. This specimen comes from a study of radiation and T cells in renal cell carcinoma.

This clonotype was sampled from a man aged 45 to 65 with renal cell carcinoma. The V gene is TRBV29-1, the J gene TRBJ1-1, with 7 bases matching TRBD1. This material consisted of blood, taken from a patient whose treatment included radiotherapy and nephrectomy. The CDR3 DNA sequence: TGCAGCGTGACTACAGGGGCCACTGAAGCTTTCTTT. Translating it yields CSVTTGATEAFF.